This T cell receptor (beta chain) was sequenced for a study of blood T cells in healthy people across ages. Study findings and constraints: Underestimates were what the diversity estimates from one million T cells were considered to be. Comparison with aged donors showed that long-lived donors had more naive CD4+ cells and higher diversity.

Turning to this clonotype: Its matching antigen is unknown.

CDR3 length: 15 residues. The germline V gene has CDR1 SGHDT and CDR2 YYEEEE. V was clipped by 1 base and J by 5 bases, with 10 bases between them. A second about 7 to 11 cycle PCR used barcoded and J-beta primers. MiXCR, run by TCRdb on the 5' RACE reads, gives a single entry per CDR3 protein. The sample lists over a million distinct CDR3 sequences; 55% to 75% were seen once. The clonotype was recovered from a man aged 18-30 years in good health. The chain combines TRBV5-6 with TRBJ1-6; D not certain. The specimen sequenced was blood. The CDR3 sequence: CASSLLVSDNSPLHF. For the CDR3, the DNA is TGTGCCAGCAGCTTGTTAGTCAGTGATAATTCACCCCTCCACTTT.